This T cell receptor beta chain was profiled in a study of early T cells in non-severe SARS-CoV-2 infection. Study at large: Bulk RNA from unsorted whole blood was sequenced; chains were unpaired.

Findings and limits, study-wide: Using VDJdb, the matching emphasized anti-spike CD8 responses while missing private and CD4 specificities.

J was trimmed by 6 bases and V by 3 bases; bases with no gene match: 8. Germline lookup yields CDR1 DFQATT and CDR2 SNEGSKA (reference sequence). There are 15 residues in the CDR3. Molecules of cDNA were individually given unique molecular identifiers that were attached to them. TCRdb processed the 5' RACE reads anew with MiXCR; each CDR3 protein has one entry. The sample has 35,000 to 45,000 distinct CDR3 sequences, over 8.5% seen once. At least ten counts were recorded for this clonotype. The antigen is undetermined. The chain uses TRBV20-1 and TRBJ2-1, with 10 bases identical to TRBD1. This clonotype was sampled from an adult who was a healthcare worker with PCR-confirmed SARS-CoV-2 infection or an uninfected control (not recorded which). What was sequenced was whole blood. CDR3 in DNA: TGCAGTGCTAGTTCTCCGGGACAGGGGAGCAATGAGCAGTTCTTC. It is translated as CSASSPGQGSNEQFF.